The 6 T cell receptor beta chains below all came from one sample that was sequenced in a study of blood T cell repertoires in COVID-19. The assay was immunoSEQ multiplex PCR, and TCRdb's table has in-frame clones only and misses some. This table holds 350,000 or so clones, over 75% found once. Sequenced: peripheral blood. These receptor sequences come from a woman under 40 with COVID-19, enrolled during active disease.

V gene TRBV9 combines with J gene TRBJ2-5, with D possibly being TRBD2 (6 bases). Germline CDR1 is SGDLS and CDR2 is YYNGEE. The V end was cut by 4 bases, the J end by 2 bases, with 15 bases between. This CDR3 contains 15 residues. The CDR3 here is CASSPYGLAQETQYF. The DNA of the CDR3 is TGTGCCAGCAGCCCCTACGGGCTAGCGCAAGAGACCCAGTACTTC.

This chain joins TRBV19 and TRBJ1-1; maybe TRBD1 (6 bases). Trimming pared 5 bases from V and 6 bases from J, leaving 16 bases between. CDR1 is LNHDA, CDR2 SQIVND, per germline (reference sequence). The CDR3 runs 14 residues. The CDR3 spells CASSPLGGLAEAFF. The DNA of the CDR3 is TGTGCCAGTAGTCCCCTAGGGGGTTTGGCTGAAGCTTTCTTT. The whole variable domain, filled in from reference TRBV19 and TRBJ1-1, reads DGGITQSPKYLFRKEGQNVTLSCEQNLNHDAMYWYRQDPGQGLRLIYYSQIVNDFQKGDIAEGYSVSREKKESFPLTVTSAQKNPTAFYLCASSPLGGLAEAFFGQGTRLTVV.

This chain uses TRBV7-2 with TRBJ2-1; a weak D match, TRBD2 (6 bases). V was clipped by 5 bases and J by 1 base, with 12 bases between them. The germline V gene encodes CDR1 SGHTA and CDR2 FQGNSA. The CDR3 is 15 amino acids. The CDR3 loop reads CASSRGTQSYNEQFF. Written as DNA, the CDR3 is TGTGCCAGCAGCCGGGGGACTCAGTCCTACAATGAGCAGTTCTTC.

The chain combines TRBV9 with TRBJ2-5; TRBD2 matches at 9 bases. V trimming: 0 bases; J trimming: 1 base; junction bases outside the gene matches: 7. From germline, CDR1 is SGDLS and CDR2 YYNGEE. The CDR3 covers 17 residues. The CDR3 protein is CASSVATAGGPQETQYF. The CDR3 bases are TGTGCCAGCAGCGTAGCTACGGCGGGAGGGCCCCAAGAGACCCAGTACTTC.

V gene TRBV28 combines with J gene TRBJ2-7; 9 nucleotides line up with TRBD1. V was pared by 3 bases and J by 0 bases, with 6 bases of the junction left unmatched. The CDR3 loop spans 16 amino acids. Germline V CDR1 and CDR2: MDHEN, SYDVKM. CDR3 nucleotide sequence: TGTGCCAGCAGTTTGCTGGGACAGGGTTCCTCCTACGAGCAGTACTTC. It translates to CASSLLGQGSSYEQYF.

As to this clone: Other DNA sequences from this sample encode an identical CDR3 as well. The J gene is TRBJ2-3, the V gene TRBV5-1; 13 positions agree with TRBD2. This CDR3 contains 15 residues. The V and J ends lost 4 bases and 4 bases, in that order; junction bases with no gene match: 3. Per germline, CDR1 SGHRS and CDR2 YFSETQ. The CDR3 nucleotides are TGCGCCAGCAGCCTGGGACTAGCGGGATCAGATACGCAGTATTTT. Translated: CASSLGLAGSDTQYF.